Given below is one T cell receptor (beta chain) in context. Repertoires were generated with immunoSEQ multiplex PCR, while TCRdb's copy carries only in-frame clones and drops some. The sample comprises roughly 700,000 clones, approximately 87% of which are singletons, and about 0.01% rests with the top ten. This CDR3 has 16 residues. Germline-derived CDR1 and CDR2 are SGHKS and YYEKEE (reference sequence). Trimming removed 0 bases from V and 2 bases from J, with 12 bases in between. These data are taken from a study of shared T cell receptors in the human thymus. The same sample was also used in a study of human thymus T cells. That paper states: Having surgery to correct congenital heart defects, healthy Finnish infants acted as the donors. The source of the thymus tissue was resections taken during corrective heart surgery. Use of V and J genes seemed skewed within the thymic and blood repertoires. There were highly overlapping thymic repertoires among unrelated individuals, as related research reported.

V and J are TRBV5-5 and TRBJ2-1; a possible D gene is TRBD1 (5 bases). The TCR comes from a boy in the first two years of life with a congenital heart defect. The specimen was thymocytes. DNA for the CDR3: TGTGCCAGCAGCTTGGGTCCCCAGGGTGCCTACAATGAGCAGTTCTTC. This sequence encodes CASSLGPQGAYNEQFF.